Sequencing of this T cell receptor (beta chain) was carried out in a study of T cells after posttransplantation cyclophosphamide. Study findings and constraints: After PTCy, TRB diversity resembled that of CNI/methotrexate controls. Later blood repertoires were often dominated by clones from the donor CD8+ memory compartment. Skin or GI-infiltrating T cells shared few TRB sequences with blood.

Busulfan-fludarabine conditioning, marrow transplant, and cyclophosphamide on days +3 and +4 were administered. CDR1 is SGHTA and CDR2 is FQGTGA in the germline V gene. Trimming left V 5 bases short and J 4 bases short, with 15 bases between. The CDR3 consists of 15 residues. Clones were sequenced by immunoSEQ multiplex PCR, and TCRdb holds only the in-frame ones, with some missing. The table records roughly 6,700 clones, around four fifths of them present only once. In the case of this clone: The antigen remains undetermined.

The origin of this receptor is a female patient in her fifties or sixties who received an allogeneic stem cell transplant from a related donor, was CMV-positive, and had no GVHD. Some of the T cells might come from the graft donor. The chain employs TRBV7-3 and TRBJ2-1, with D tentatively TRBD1 (5 bases). Material: CD8+ T cells sorted from PBMCs, obtained 1404 days after allogeneic stem cell transplant with posttransplant cyclophosphamide. CDR3: CASSPPSGNYNEQFF. CDR3 coding DNA: TGTGCCAGCAGCCCCCCATCAGGGAATTACAATGAGCAGTTCTTC.